The next 26 T cell receptor beta chains were all read from a single sample in a study of T cells after yellow fever vaccination (dated by TCRdb to between 2019 and 2020). Preparation of the library involved 5' RACE. These reads were obtained on an Illumina NovaSeq 6000. TCRdb applied fastp at Q25 and MiXCR to the public reads, then kept only in-frame beta chains. Entries are consolidated by CDR3 protein sequence, retaining the most common genes and DNA. The sample table records about 200,000 distinct CDR3 sequences; 3% to 3.5% of these occur just once. The ten largest clones add up to less than 3.5% of the sample. The treatment or condition label of this sample denotes: live attenuated yellow fever vaccine strain. The sequencing used CD4+ T cells sorted from PBMCs, collected 10 days after the yellow fever booster vaccination. These receptors originate from a man between 18 and 35 years old who received the YFV17D yellow fever vaccine.

This clonotype has at least ten counts. The V call is TRBV7-2, the J call TRBJ1-3; a possible D gene is TRBD1 (5 bases). Per the germline V gene, CDR1 is SGHTA and CDR2 is FQGNSA. Trimming took off 5 bases at V and 2 bases at J, with 10 bases between the two ends. CDR3 length: 14 amino acids. This CDR3 reads CASSPGRAGNTIYF. The CDR3 region has the DNA TGTGCCAGCAGCCCGGGACGCGCTGGAAACACCATATATTTT.

This clonotype was seen ten or more times. The genes are TRBV28 and TRBJ2-3; 13 bases align to TRBD2. This CDR3 has 15 residues. Germline V gene data show CDR1 as MDHEN and CDR2 as SYDVKM. With V trimmed by 5 bases and J by 9 bases, 8 bases remained unmatched. The CDR3, as DNA: TGTGCCAGCAGTCCGGGGGGACTAGCGGGGACGACGCAGTATTTT. It codes for CASSPGGLAGTTQYF.

The sample holds many counts of this clonotype. The chain recombines TRBV10-3 with TRBJ1-5; D remains ambiguous. V was clipped by 2 bases and J by 5 bases, with 7 bases between them. The CDR3 is 13 amino acids. Germline V lookup: CDR1 ENHRY, CDR2 SYGVKD. Here the CDR3 DNA reads TGTGCCATCAGTGAGGCAGGCCATCAGCCCCAGCATTTT. Translated: CAISEAGHQPQHF.

V and J are TRBV5-1 and TRBJ2-6, with D tentatively TRBD1 (6 bases). Trimming shortened V by 4 bases and J by 1 base, and 18 bases separated the two germline ends. The CDR3 totals 18 residues. Per germline, CDR1 SGHRS and CDR2 YFSETQ. CDR3 in DNA: TGCGCCAGCAGCGCCGAACAGGGCTCTTGGTCTGGGGCCAACGTCCTGACTTTC. Residues: CASSAEQGSWSGANVLTF.

In its sample, this clonotype was seen a few times. The DNA is left out, because the CDR3 cannot be placed on it with certainty; the CDR3 is given as TCRdb lists it. The chain recombines TRBV15 with TRBJ2-5. Germline CDR1 LNHNV, CDR2 YYDKDF (reference sequence). The CDR3 totals 14 residues, both ends included. CDR3 in amino acids: CATSSVSDQETQYF.

This clonotype was observed at least ten times. The chain has TRBV7-6 and TRBJ2-2, with unresolved D. Germline-derived CDR1 and CDR2 are SGHVS and FNYEAQ. This CDR3 contains 15 residues. The V end lost 5 bases, the J end lost 1 base, and 11 bases lay between the germline ends. This chain's CDR3 is CASSLKYRNTGELFF. CDR3 DNA: TGTGCCAGCAGCCTAAAATACAGGAACACCGGGGAGCTGTTTTTT.

In this sample, this clonotype turned up many times. This chain joins TRBV18 and TRBJ1-1; 11 bases line up with TRBD1. With V trimmed by 3 bases and J by 2 bases, 11 bases remained unmatched. The CDR3 sequence is 18 residues long. The germline CDR1 and CDR2 sequences are KGHSH and LQKENI. Here the CDR3 DNA reads TGTGCCAGCTCACCCTCCGGGACAGGGGGATTAGGTAACACTGAAGCTTTCTTT. Translated, it gives CASSPSGTGGLGNTEAFF.

This clonotype was recorded at least ten times. The chain has TRBV10-3 and TRBJ2-1; 15 nucleotides match TRBD2. The CDR3 runs 18 residues. V lost 6 bases, J lost 0 bases, and 6 bases stayed unmatched. CDR1 is ENHRY, CDR2 SYGVKD, per germline. CDR3 DNA: TGTGCCATCAGCGGAGGACTAGCGGGGGGGTCCTCCTACAATGAGCAGTTCTTC. It specifies CAISGGLAGGSSYNEQFF.

The chain couples TRBV29-1 to TRBJ2-5; D is ambiguous. The V end lost 4 bases, the J end lost 4 bases, and 16 bases lay between the germline ends. This CDR3 comprises 14 residues. CDR1 is SQVTM, CDR2 ANQGSEA, per germline. The CDR3 loop reads CSVGWAVVGETQYF. The CDR3 nucleotides read TGCAGCGTTGGTTGGGCAGTCGTAGGAGAGACCCAGTACTTC.

The chain couples TRBV4-3 to TRBJ2-3; D possibly uses TRBD1 or TRBD2 (5 bases each). V lost 1 base to trimming and J lost 14 bases, with 16 bases between them. Germline CDR1 is LGHNA and CDR2 is YSLEER. The CDR3 length is 13 residues. The CDR3 protein is CASSQVSGTPRYF. Here the CDR3 DNA reads TGCGCCAGCAGCCAAGTGTCCGGGACCCCCCGGTATTTT.

The chain has TRBV7-2 and TRBJ1-5; 7 bases fit TRBD1. Trimming removed 5 bases from V and 0 bases from J; junction bases left unmatched: 4. This CDR3 comprises 15 residues. The germline gives CDR1 SGHTA, CDR2 FQGNSA. The DNA for the CDR3 is TGTGCCAGCAGCGCACAGGGGAATAGCAATCAGCCCCAGCATTTT. Protein: CASSAQGNSNQPQHF.

CDR3 nucleotides: TGCGCCAGCAGCCAAGATGAGGGGGCAGGGAATTCACCCCTCCACTTT. Translation gives CASSQDEGAGNSPLHF. This chain links TRBV4-3 with TRBJ1-6; 7 positions match TRBD1. Germline CDR1 LGHNA, CDR2 YSLEER. The CDR3 is made up of 16 amino acids. V lost 0 bases, J lost 7 bases, and 6 bases stayed unmatched.

This clonotype came up many times. The chain couples TRBV20-1 to TRBJ2-7; 7 bases fit TRBD2. Per germline, CDR1 DFQATT and CDR2 SNEGSKA (reference sequence). The ends lost 6 bases at V and 6 bases at J; junction bases unmatched: 5. The CDR3 is made up of 11 amino acids. Written as DNA, the CDR3 is TGCAGTGCCCGGGGGGTTTCCGAGCAGTACTTC. Protein product: CSARGVSEQYF.

The sample holds many counts of this clonotype. V and J are TRBV12-3 or TRBV12-4 and TRBJ1-2, with D hard to call. V lost 7 bases and J lost 6, with 12 bases in between. The CDR3 sequence is 12 residues long. In nucleotides, the CDR3 is TGTGCCAGCACCCAAACAAGGGATGGCTACACCTTC. This codes for CASTQTRDGYTF.

The CDR3 here is CSAGDRGYNQPQHF. CDR3 in DNA: TGCAGTGCTGGGGACAGGGGGTACAATCAGCCCCAGCATTTT. The chain joins TRBV20-1 to TRBJ1-5; 11 nucleotides agree with TRBD1. The J segment lost 3 bases and the V segment lost 5 bases, leaving 3 bases of the junction unmatched. This CDR3 contains 14 residues. CDR1 and CDR2 from the germline V gene are DFQATT and SNEGSKA (reference sequence).

The table lists this clonotype with many counts. The chain joins TRBV12-3 or TRBV12-4 to TRBJ2-7; perhaps TRBD1 as D (6 bases). V was pared by 6 bases and J by 0 bases, with 15 bases between. The CDR3 loop spans 15 amino acids. CDR3 sequence: CASSSSGTSSYEQYF. The CDR3 DNA reads as TGTGCCAGCAGCTCGTCCGGGACATCCTCCTACGAGCAGTACTTC.

This clonotype has ten or more counts. CDR3 in DNA: TGTGCCAGCAGGTTGCCGGGACTAAACACCGGGGAGCTGTTTTTT. This encodes CASRLPGLNTGELFF. This chain connects TRBV7-8 to TRBJ2-2; 7 positions agree with TRBD2. This CDR3 comprises 15 residues. Losses at the gene ends were 6 bases for V and 2 bases for J; bases not matched to a gene: 6. Germline V lookup: CDR1 SGHVS, CDR2 FQNEAQ.

A remark on this clonotype: This sequence may be a read error, since a much larger clone differs from it by one base. This chain connects TRBV5-6 to TRBJ2-5; no definite D call. Trimming took off 6 bases at V and 7 bases at J, with 22 bases between the two ends. The CDR3 runs to 15 residues. The germline V gene has CDR1 SGHDT and CDR2 YYEEEE. The CDR3 nucleotides read TGTGCCAGCATCCTCTCTAAGGAGTACGGAGTGACCCAGTACTTC. This encodes CASILSKEYGVTQYF.

This clonotype was observed at least ten times. This rearrangement joins TRBV7-9 to TRBJ2-1; TRBD2 agrees at 8 bases. CDR3 size: 16 residues. Trimming removed 5 bases from V and 7 bases from J; junction bases left unmatched: 13. From germline, CDR1 is SEHNR and CDR2 FQNEAQ (reference sequence). The CDR3 nucleotides read TGTGCCAGCAGCCCGGTCATAGCGGGATGGCCAAATGAGCAGTTCTTC. Encoded protein: CASSPVIAGWPNEQFF.

This clonotype has only a few counts. V usage is TRBV7-8 and J usage is TRBJ2-1, with TRBD1 identical over 7 bases. This CDR3 is built from 15 residues. CDR1 is SGHVS, CDR2 FQNEAQ, per germline. V lost 7 bases, J lost 5 bases, and 11 bases stayed unmatched. The CDR3 sequence is CASNTQGTENNEQFF. As DNA, the CDR3 is TGTGCCAGCAACACTCAGGGGACAGAAAACAATGAGCAGTTCTTC.

This clonotype was detected many times. The rearrangement links TRBV7-2 to TRBJ1-3; 9 nucleotides line up with TRBD1. Trimming removed 3 bases from V and 0 bases from J; junction bases left unmatched: 3. Germline values: CDR1 SGHTA, CDR2 FQGNSA. The CDR3 length is 16 residues. The CDR3 here is CASSLMTGGSGNTIYF. The CDR3 DNA sequence: TGTGCCAGCAGCTTGATGACAGGGGGCTCTGGAAACACCATATATTTT.

This clonotype was counted ten times or more. V and J are TRBV5-1 and TRBJ1-1; D might be TRBD1 (6 bases). This CDR3 has 15 residues. CDR1 SGHRS and CDR2 YFSETQ come from the germline V gene. Trimming removed 3 bases at V and 5 bases at J, with 17 bases between. The CDR3 DNA reads TGCGCCAGCAGCTCGGAGGGAGGGGGGCAAACTGAAGCTTTCTTT. Amino acid sequence: CASSSEGGGQTEAFF.

This clonotype was seen many times. The chain employs TRBV28 and TRBJ2-6; D unclear. The CDR3 spans 15 residues. The germline CDR1 and CDR2 sequences are MDHEN and SYDVKM. V was pared by 8 bases and J by 2 bases, with 13 bases between. Written as DNA, the CDR3 is TGTGCCAGCGGAGACACCCGGGCTGGGGCCAACGTCCTGACTTTC. This gives the protein CASGDTRAGANVLTF.

The sample holds many counts of this clonotype. This chain links TRBV11-2 with TRBJ2-3; 7 nucleotides match TRBD1. The CDR3 has 15 residues. CDR1 and CDR2 from the germline V gene are SGHAT and FQNNGV. Germline trimming cut 7 bases from V and 5 bases from J; bases unmatched to any gene: 12. In DNA form, the CDR3 reads TGTGCCAGCAAACAATACAGGGGTCGGGGAGATACGCAGTATTTT. As protein: CASKQYRGRGDTQYF.

This clonotype has more than one count but fewer than ten. This chain uses TRBV28 with TRBJ1-6; 7 bases line up with TRBD1. The CDR3 length is 13 residues. The V and J ends lost 7 bases and 8 bases, in that order; junction bases with no gene match: 5. CDR1 MDHEN and CDR2 SYDVKM come from the germline V gene. The CDR3 is CASIRQGDSPLHF. The CDR3 DNA reads as TGTGCCAGCATACGACAGGGAGATTCACCCCTCCACTTT. Full variable domain (rest looked up from reference TRBV28 and TRBJ1-6): DVKVTQSSRYLVKRTGEKVFLECVQDMDHENMFWYRQDPGLGLRLIYFSYDVKMKEKGDIPEGYSVSREKKERFSLILESASTNQTSMYLCASIRQGDSPLHFGNGTRLTVT.

This clonotype was recorded at least ten times. The rearrangement uses TRBV7-2 and TRBJ1-4; D gene unclear. V was pared by 5 bases and J by 0 bases, with 7 bases between. CDR3 size: 14 residues. Germline V gives CDR1 SGHTA, CDR2 FQGNSA. The CDR3 protein is CASSPTSTNEKLFF. The CDR3 DNA sequence: TGTGCCAGCAGCCCGACATCAACTAATGAAAAACTGTTTTTT. Full variable domain (remainder filled in from reference TRBV7-2 and TRBJ1-4): GAGVSQSPSNKVTEKGKDVELRCDPISGHTALYWYRQSLGQGLEFLIYFQGNSAPDKSGLPSDRFSAERTGGSVSTLTIQRTQQEDSAVYLCASSPTSTNEKLFFGSGTQLSVL.